Given below is one TCR beta chain in context. Its specificity is unknown. For each subset, genomic DNA was distributed in equal portions over several immunoSEQ plates. Clones were read by immunoSEQ multiplex PCR, and TCRdb kept only the in-frame ones, dropping some. The top ten hold around 0.37% of the sample, which has 2 million to 3 million clones, roughly 93% seen once. This sample was taken from a study of shared clonotypes between healthy human individuals. Healthy adults negative for HIV, lacking recent acute infections or vaccinations, served as donors. Germline CDR1 and CDR2: SGHAT and FQNNGV. The CDR3 is 16 amino acids. General study findings and limits: Relative to clonotypes present in all four donors, those not shared had lower generation probabilities. Researchers sampled only blood; tissue repertoires likely differ.

The sequencing input was naive CD4+ T cells from PBMCs. Subset given: CD45RA+ positively selected. This TCR came from a man between 18 and 35 years old in good health. Some clones in this sample may be carry-over from other donors' samples. The genes are TRBV11-2 and TRBJ2-5, with unresolved D. The DNA end lines up better with TRBJ2-7; the J call may be wrong. CDR3: CASSSRYAEKDYEQYF. In nucleotides, the CDR3 is TGTGCCAGCAGCTCGCGATATGCGGAGAAAGACTACGAGCAGTACTTC.